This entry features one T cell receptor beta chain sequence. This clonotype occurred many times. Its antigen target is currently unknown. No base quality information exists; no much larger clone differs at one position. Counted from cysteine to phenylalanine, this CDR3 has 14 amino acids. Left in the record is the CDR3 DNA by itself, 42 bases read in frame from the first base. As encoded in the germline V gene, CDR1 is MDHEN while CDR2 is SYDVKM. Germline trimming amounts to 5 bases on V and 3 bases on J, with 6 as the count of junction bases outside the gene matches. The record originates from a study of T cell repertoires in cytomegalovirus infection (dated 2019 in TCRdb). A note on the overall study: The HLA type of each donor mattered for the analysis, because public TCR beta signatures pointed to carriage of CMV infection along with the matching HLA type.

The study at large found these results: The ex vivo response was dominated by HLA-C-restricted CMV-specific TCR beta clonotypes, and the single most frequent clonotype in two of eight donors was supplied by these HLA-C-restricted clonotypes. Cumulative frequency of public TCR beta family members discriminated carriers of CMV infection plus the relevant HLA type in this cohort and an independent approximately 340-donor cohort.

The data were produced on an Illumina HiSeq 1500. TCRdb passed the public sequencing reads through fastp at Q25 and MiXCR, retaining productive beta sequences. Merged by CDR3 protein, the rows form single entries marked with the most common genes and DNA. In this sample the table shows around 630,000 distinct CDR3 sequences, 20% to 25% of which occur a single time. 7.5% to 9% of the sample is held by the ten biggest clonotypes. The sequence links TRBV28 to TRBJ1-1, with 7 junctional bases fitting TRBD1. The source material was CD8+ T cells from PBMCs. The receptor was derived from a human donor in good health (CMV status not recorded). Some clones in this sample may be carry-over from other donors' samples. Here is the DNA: TGTGCCAGCAGTCCCCGGGACAGATACACTGAAGCTTTCTTT. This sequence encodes CASSPRDRYTEAFF.